This entry concerns a single T cell receptor (beta chain). Its antigen is not known. The trim removed 4 bases at V and 2 bases at J, leaving 4 bases unmatched. This CDR3 has 16 amino acids. The germline CDR1 and CDR2 sequences are ENHRY and SYGVKD. The data were obtained in a study of T cell responses to AZD1222 COVID-19 vaccine. General study points: Spike-specific TCRs gained breadth and depth after people received two AZD1222 doses.

TCRdb's table, derived via immunoSEQ multiplex PCR, lists solely in-frame clones and lacks some. Of 95,000 to 150,000 clones listed, under 90% were seen once; the top ten hold about 7.8%. The chain is built from TRBV10-3 and TRBJ2-1, with 11 positions matching TRBD2. Source: peripheral blood, taken on day 0 of AZD1222 vaccination. The clonotype was recovered from an adult in good health. This CDR3 is CAISGQTSGTYNEQFF. For the CDR3, the DNA is TGTGCCATCAGTGGCCAGACTAGCGGGACCTACAATGAGCAGTTCTTC.